Following are 29 T cell receptor beta chains from one sample sequenced in a study of blood T cell repertoires in COVID-19. Profiled with immunoSEQ multiplex PCR; TCRdb holds only in-frame clones, not every one. The top ten hold about 8% of the sample, which has approximately 530,000 clones, about 89% seen once. Sequences were obtained from peripheral blood. Source of these receptors: a woman aged 45 to 65 with COVID-19, enrolled during active disease.

The rearrangement links TRBV7-9 to TRBJ2-3, with D possibly matching TRBD2 (7 bases). Germline CDR1 reads SEHNR; CDR2 reads FQNEAQ (reference sequence). Trimming removed 5 bases at V and 0 bases at J, with 15 bases between. CDR3 length: 16 amino acids. CDR3 nucleotide sequence: TGTGCCAGCAGCCTCCGCGGGGGCGGGAGCACAGATACGCAGTATTTT. This encodes CASSLRGGGSTDTQYF.

The J gene is TRBJ1-1, the V gene TRBV19; the D gene is possibly TRBD1 (5 bases). With 5 bases removed from V and 6 bases from J, the gap between germline ends came to 16 bases. Germline loops: CDR1 LNHDA, CDR2 SQIVND (reference sequence). The CDR3 spans 14 residues. This CDR3 reads CASSPREGLSEAFF. The CDR3 DNA follows: TGTGCCAGTAGTCCCCGGGAGGGGCTCTCTGAAGCTTTCTTT.

This chain uses TRBV27 with TRBJ2-7, with a possible D match to TRBD2 (6 bases). CDR3 length equals 15 residues. Trimming left V 0 bases short and J 3 bases short, with 12 bases between. CDR1 and CDR2 from the germline V gene are MNHEY and SMNVEV (reference sequence). The CDR3, as DNA: TGTGCCAGCAGTTTATCTAGGACTACCTTCTACGAGCAGTACTTC. Encoded protein: CASSLSRTTFYEQYF.

The V gene is TRBV5-1, the J gene TRBJ1-1; D is ambiguous. Trimming removed 4 bases from V and 11 bases from J, with 24 bases in between. Germline V gene data show CDR1 as SGHRS and CDR2 as YFSETQ. The CDR3 contains 15 residues. CDR3 nucleotides: TGCGCCAGCAGCCCCCCGGTCCAGGATCCGAAAGTCGCTTTCTTT. Protein product: CASSPPVQDPKVAFF.

The chain couples TRBV19 to TRBJ2-1, with TRBD2 matching 7 bases. CDR3 length equals 13 residues. Germline CDR1 LNHDA, CDR2 SQIVND (reference sequence). V gave up 5 bases and J gave up 6 bases; unmatched junction bases: 4. CDR3 residues: CASSGLVSNEQFF. CDR3 DNA sequence: TGTGCCAGTAGTGGACTAGTAAGCAATGAGCAGTTCTTC.

The gene calls are TRBV11-2 and TRBJ1-2; 7 nucleotides match TRBD1. V trimming: 2 bases; J trimming: 9 bases; junction bases outside the gene matches: 6. This CDR3 spans 13 amino acids. Looked up from germline, CDR1 is SGHAT and CDR2 is FQNNGV. In DNA, the CDR3 is TGTGCCAGCAGCTTACAGACAGGGCCGAGCTACACCTTC. Translated: CASSLQTGPSYTF.

This clone occurred a few times. This chain links TRBV7-9 with TRBJ1-2; 8 bases are shared with TRBD1. CDR3 length equals 15 residues. Germline assignment: CDR1 SEHNR and CDR2 FQNEAQ (reference sequence). Trimming cost V 7 bases and J 4 bases; bases outside gene matches: 11. This CDR3 reads CASTRLGTGVYGYTF. Here the CDR3 DNA reads TGTGCCAGCACCAGACTAGGGACAGGAGTCTATGGCTACACCTTC.

This chain connects TRBV7-6 to TRBJ2-2; 8 nucleotides match TRBD2. The germline V gene has CDR1 SGHVS and CDR2 FNYEAQ. The trim removed 2 bases at V and 4 bases at J, leaving 6 bases unmatched. The CDR3 totals 16 residues. The CDR3 reads CASSLTSGGPTGELFF. The CDR3 bases are TGTGCCAGCAGCTTAACCAGCGGGGGCCCCACCGGGGAGCTGTTTTTT. Using reference TRBV7-6 and TRBJ2-2 for the parts outside the CDR3, the full variable domain is GAGVSQSPRYKVTKRGQDVALRCDPISGHVSLYWYRQALGQGPEFLTYFNYEAQQDKSGLPNDRFSAERPEGSISTLTIQRTEQRDSAMYRCASSLTSGGPTGELFFGEGSRLTVL.

The chain carries TRBV12-5 and TRBJ2-2; no clear D. Germline CDR1 LGHNT, CDR2 FRNRAP. Trimming stripped 3 bases from V and 1 base from J, with 3 bases between. The CDR3 runs to 13 residues. The CDR3 sequence is CASGFMNTGELFF. CDR3 nucleotide sequence: TGTGCTAGTGGTTTCATGAACACCGGGGAGCTGTTTTTT.

The CDR3 protein is CASSDSGNPNYGYTF. The CDR3 region has the DNA TGTGCCAGCAGTGATTCAGGGAACCCTAACTATGGCTACACCTTC. The chain combines TRBV6-1 with TRBJ1-2, with D tentatively TRBD1 (5 bases). The CDR3 loop spans 15 amino acids. The V and J ends lost 3 bases and 0 bases respectively, with 11 bases between them. Germline CDR1 is MNHNS and CDR2 is SASEGT.

This rearrangement joins TRBV6-1 to TRBJ2-3; tentatively, D is TRBD2 (6 bases). The CDR3 is 16 residues long. Germline CDR1 is MNHNS and CDR2 is SASEGT. V was clipped by 4 bases and J by 0 bases, with 14 bases between them. CDR3 sequence: CASSARLVSSTDTQYF. The CDR3 DNA is TGTGCCAGCAGTGCTCGACTAGTCTCTAGCACAGATACGCAGTATTTT.

J is TRBJ1-2 and V is TRBV5-6; D ambiguous. From germline, CDR1 is SGHDT and CDR2 YYEEEE. The CDR3 sequence is 13 residues long. V lost 0 bases to trimming and J lost 4 bases, with 7 bases between them. The CDR3 DNA follows: TGTGCCAGCAGCTTGGGGGCCGCCTATGGCTACACCTTC. Translation: CASSLGAAYGYTF.

The chain's CDR3 is CASRQANNYGYTF. CDR3 in DNA: TGTGCCAGCCGGCAGGCAAATAACTATGGCTACACCTTC. This chain joins TRBV25-1 and TRBJ1-2; no clear D. The CDR3 sequence is 13 residues long. The germline V and J ends were trimmed by 8 bases and 1 base, with 11 bases remaining between them. Germline-derived CDR1 and CDR2 are MGHDK and SYGVNS.

The J gene is TRBJ1-1, the V gene TRBV6-5, with D possibly being TRBD1 (6 bases). The germline CDR1 and CDR2 sequences are MNHEY and SVGAGI. CDR3 length equals 13 residues. Trimming took off 8 bases at V and 4 bases at J, with 14 bases between the two ends. This CDR3 reads CASHRIGGTEAFF. The DNA of the CDR3 is TGTGCCAGCCACAGAATAGGGGGCACTGAAGCTTTCTTT.

The chain recombines TRBV6-5 with TRBJ1-5; D ambiguous. Trimming removed 0 bases at V and 7 bases at J, with 10 bases between. The CDR3 extends over 14 amino acids. Germline V gives CDR1 MNHEY, CDR2 SVGAGI. The CDR3 nucleotides are TGTGCCAGCAGTTACTCCAGCGTAGTCCAGCCCCAGCATTTT. The encoded protein is CASSYSSVVQPQHF.

This chain's CDR3 is CASSKDTSVSEAFF. CDR3 DNA: TGTGCCAGCAGTAAAGACACCTCAGTGTCTGAAGCTTTCTTT. The chain has TRBV2 and TRBJ1-1; D is unclear. CDR3 size: 14 residues. With 5 bases removed from V and 6 bases from J, the gap between germline ends came to 16 bases. Per the germline V gene, CDR1 is SNHLY and CDR2 is FYNNEI.

The chain carries TRBV5-4 and TRBJ2-7; D is perhaps TRBD2 (7 bases). The CDR3 is 16 residues long. V lost 7 bases, J lost 2 bases, and 22 bases lay in between. Germline CDR1 reads SGHNT; CDR2 reads YYREEE (reference sequence). CDR3 sequence reads: CASGSNGGGGPYEQYF. The DNA of the CDR3 is TGTGCCAGCGGGTCGAACGGGGGCGGGGGACCCTACGAGCAGTACTTC.

The CDR3 spells CASSLRGRGEYNEQFF. CDR3 bases: TGTGCCAGCAGCCTCCGGGGACGGGGGGAATACAATGAGCAGTTCTTC. V is TRBV9 and J is TRBJ2-1; 7 nucleotides align to TRBD2. The CDR3 extends over 16 amino acids. V shed 4 bases and J 4 bases; nucleotides not matched to a gene: 11. Germline CDR1 SGDLS, CDR2 YYNGEE.

This clone has a handful of counts. The rearrangement joins TRBV19 to TRBJ1-4, with TRBD1 matching over 8 bases. Germline V CDR1 and CDR2: LNHDA, SQIVND (reference sequence). The CDR3 loop spans 15 amino acids. Trimming took 4 bases from V and 1 from J; bases not matched to a gene: 2. CDR3: CASSTGTGTNEKLFF. The CDR3 DNA follows: TGTGCCAGTAGTACAGGGACAGGAACTAATGAAAAACTGTTTTTT.

The chain has TRBV29-1 and TRBJ1-2; 7 bases fit TRBD1. Germline lookup yields CDR1 SQVTM and CDR2 ANQGSEA. The CDR3 totals 15 residues. J was trimmed by 0 bases and V by 8 bases; bases with no gene match: 12. The CDR3 here is CSPSRGRGSNYGYTF. CDR3 coding DNA: TGCAGCCCTTCGAGGGGGCGCGGATCTAACTATGGCTACACCTTC.

The J gene is TRBJ1-1, the V gene TRBV3-1 (or the pseudogene TRBV3-2), with D hard to call. Trimming took off 1 base at V and 12 bases at J, with 18 bases between the two ends. The CDR3 is made up of 14 amino acids. Germline V CDR1 and CDR2: LGHDT, YNNKEL (reference sequence). The CDR3 coding sequence is TGTGCCAGCAGCCAAGGGGGAGGCCGGCGACGGACTTTCTTT. This gives the protein CASSQGGGRRRTFF.

This clone was counted once. The chain recombines TRBV11-2 with TRBJ2-7; D might be TRBD2 (6 bases). Trimming took 1 base from V and 3 from J, leaving 10 bases between them. This CDR3 comprises 14 residues. From germline, CDR1 is SGHAT and CDR2 FQNNGV. The DNA for the CDR3 is TGTGCCAGCAGCTTAGGGGGGGACCACTACGAGCAGTACTTC. This translates into CASSLGGDHYEQYF.

J is TRBJ2-5 and V is TRBV4-2; weak D call: TRBD2 (6 bases). Looked up from germline, CDR1 is LGHNA and CDR2 is YNFKEQ. The V end was cut by 5 bases, the J end by 1 base, with 17 bases between. The CDR3 runs 16 residues. This CDR3 is CASSSKGPGGQETQYF. DNA of the CDR3: TGTGCCAGCAGCAGCAAGGGCCCCGGGGGCCAAGAGACCCAGTACTTC.

This clone was detected once. The gene calls are TRBV6-5 and TRBJ1-1, with TRBD1 as a possible D gene (6 bases). This CDR3 contains 14 residues. Germline CDR1 is MNHEY and CDR2 is SVGAGI. V gave up 8 bases and J gave up 1 base, with 14 bases separating them. Here the CDR3 DNA reads TGTGCCAGCCAAGAGGGGGTCCCGAACACTGAAGCTTTCTTT. Protein sequence: CASQEGVPNTEAFF.

The chain joins TRBV5-1 to TRBJ2-2; TRBD2 aligns across 10 bases. CDR1 SGHRS and CDR2 YFSETQ come from the germline V gene. V gave up 3 bases and J gave up 0 bases; unmatched junction bases: 5. The CDR3 length is 17 residues. For the CDR3, the DNA is TGCGCCAGCAGCTCACCTAGCGGGGGAACGAACACCGGGGAGCTGTTTTTT. Its protein is CASSSPSGGTNTGELFF.

The rearrangement links TRBV27 to TRBJ1-2; tentatively, D is TRBD1 (6 bases). The germline V and J ends were trimmed by 0 bases and 8 bases, with 19 bases remaining between them. Germline V lookup: CDR1 MNHEY, CDR2 SMNVEV (reference sequence). The CDR3 is made up of 16 amino acids. CDR3 nucleotides: TGTGCCAGCAGTTTATCCCGCCGGGGGGGGGCGAGGGGCTACACCTTC. It yields the protein CASSLSRRGGARGYTF.

CDR3 sequence (DNA): TGTGCCAGCAGCCCCGGTCAACTACCTGATGAGCAGTTCTTC. The encoded protein is CASSPGQLPDEQFF. The chain links TRBV9 to TRBJ2-1; D not resolved. The CDR3 has 14 amino acids. Germline-derived CDR1 and CDR2 are SGDLS and YYNGEE. Deletions cut 4 bases from V and 8 bases from J, with 16 bases between.

The rearrangement links TRBV7-2 to TRBJ1-6; unclear D gene. Germline V CDR1 and CDR2: SGHTA, FQGNSA. There are 18 residues in the CDR3. The V end was cut by 4 bases, the J end by 10 bases, with 26 bases between. The CDR3 coding sequence is TGTGCCAGCAGCTATCTCCCGCCCCACAGTATGCTTCCCTCACCCCTCCACTTT. It translates to CASSYLPPHSMLPSPLHF. The full variable domain, in which reference TRBV7-2 and TRBJ1-6 provide the parts outside the CDR3, is GAGVSQSPSNKVTEKGKDVELRCDPISGHTALYWYRQSLGQGLEFLIYFQGNSAPDKSGLPSDRFSAERTGGSVSTLTIQRTQQEDSAVYLCASSYLPPHSMLPSPLHFGNGTRLTVT.

This rearrangement joins TRBV27 to TRBJ2-1, with 7 bases lining up with TRBD1. V trimming: 5 bases; J trimming: 6 bases; junction bases outside the gene matches: 10. This CDR3 has 15 amino acids. CDR1 and CDR2 (germline): MNHEY, SMNVEV (reference sequence). CDR3 in amino acids: CASSPYRGTRNEQFF. The CDR3, as DNA: TGTGCCAGCAGTCCTTACAGGGGAACCCGCAATGAGCAGTTCTTC.